The rows below give T cell receptor beta chains drawn from one sample of a study of CD8 T cells in Susac syndrome. In TCRdb, the immunoSEQ multiplex PCR reads were re-called with MiXCR into one record per CDR3 protein. Of approximately 120,000 distinct CDR3 sequences listed, around 90% are singletons. The sample was CD4+ T cells from PBMCs. Receptors originate from a human donor in good health. Both conserved end residues are part of each CDR3. A D gene is named only where the DNA matches it firmly. A clone size is listed for some rows: how often the clone was seen (once, few, many), or a class if it is expanded.

TRBV20-1	.	TRBJ2-7	.	CSARDPRGSEQYF	TGCAGTGCTAGAGATCCGAGGGGTTCCGAGCAGTACTTC
TRBV9	.	TRBJ1-6	.	CASSVGGDNSPLHF	TGTGCCAGCAGCGTAGGAGGGGATAATTCGCCCCTCCACTTT
TRBV28	.	TRBJ1-6	.	CASSFPGYNSPLHF	TGTGCCAGCAGTTTCCCCGGGTATAATTCACCCCTCCACTTT
TRBV7-3	.	TRBJ2-3	TRBD2	CASSYGGGDTDTQYF	TGTGCCAGCAGCTATGGCGGGGGAGATACAGATACGCAGTATTTT
TRBV20-1	.	TRBJ1-1	.	CSVGVTEAFF	TGCAGTGTGGGGGTCACTGAAGCTTTCTTT
TRBV6-6	.	TRBJ1-2	TRBD1	CASSQQGPSYGYTF	TGTGCCAGCAGTCAACAGGGGCCGAGCTATGGCTACACCTTC
TRBV7-2	.	TRBJ2-7	.	CASSLREVLSYEQYF	TGTGCCAGCAGCTTAAGGGAGGTTCTCTCCTACGAGCAGTACTTC
TRBV7-8	once	TRBJ1-6	.	CASSSSTQNNSPLHF	TGTGCCAGCAGCTCCAGTACCCAAAATAATTCACCCCTCCACTTT
TRBV28	.	TRBJ2-1	.	CASSPRYEQFF	TGTGCCAGCAGTCCCCGCTATGAGCAGTTCTTC
TRBV7-9	.	TRBJ1-5	.	CASSSGETYSNQPQHF	TGTGCCAGCAGCTCCGGGGAGACTTATAGCAATCAGCCCCAGCATTTT
TRBV5-1	.	TRBJ2-5	TRBD2	CASSGLAGGETQYF	TGCGCCAGCAGCGGGCTAGCGGGAGGTGAGACCCAGTACTTC
TRBV5-4	.	TRBJ1-2	.	CASSLKALGGYTF	TGTGCCAGCAGCTTAAAGGCACTAGGGGGCTACACCTTC
TRBV28	.	TRBJ1-2	.	CASGVGTGPQIYYGYTF	TGTGCCAGCGGTGTCGGGACGGGACCCCAAATTTACTATGGCTACACCTTC
TRBV7-2	few	TRBJ2-7	.	CASSSPARGRGVEQYF	TGTGCCAGCAGCTCCCCGGCCCGTGGACGGGGTGTGGAGCAGTACTTC
TRBV3-1	.	TRBJ2-5	.	CASSQDTFQETQYF	TGTGCCAGCAGCCAAGATACATTCCAAGAGACCCAGTACTTC
TRBV20-1	.	TRBJ2-1	TRBD1	CSAIGQGAYNEQFF	TGCAGTGCTATTGGACAGGGGGCCTACAATGAGCAGTTCTTC
TRBV19	.	TRBJ2-1	.	CASSAPGPGEGFNEQFF	TGTGCCAGTAGTGCCCCGGGGCCAGGGGAAGGATTCAATGAGCAGTTCTTC
TRBV2	.	TRBJ2-5	.	CASKVASTVETQYF	TGTGCCAGCAAGGTGGCATCAACGGTAGAGACCCAGTACTTC
TRBV7-2	.	TRBJ1-2	.	CASSPPNYGYTF	TGTGCCAGCAGCCCTCCTAACTATGGCTACACCTTC
TRBV3-1	.	TRBJ2-1	.	CASSQRTVLNEQFF	TGTGCCAGCAGCCAGAGGACAGTTCTAAATGAGCAGTTCTTC
TRBV5-1	.	TRBJ2-5	.	CASRGNRDPETQYF	TGCGCCAGCAGAGGCAACAGGGACCCAGAGACCCAGTACTTC
TRBV5-1	.	TRBJ2-2	.	CASSNPTPGSTGELFF	TGCGCCAGCAGCAACCCGACGCCAGGCTCCACCGGGGAGCTGTTTTTT
TRBV4-3	.	TRBJ2-7	TRBD1	CASSLGDRESHEQYF	TGCGCCAGCAGCCTAGGGGACAGGGAATCCCACGAGCAGTACTTC
TRBV6-2/TRBV6-3	.	TRBJ2-3	TRBD2	CASSPGGSTDTQYF	TGTGCCAGCAGTCCGGGGGGGAGCACAGATACGCAGTATTTT
TRBV27	.	TRBJ2-4	.	CASSFMGSNIQYF	TGTGCCAGCAGTTTTATGGGGTCAAACATTCAGTACTTC
TRBV19	.	TRBJ1-2	TRBD1	CASSLYLTGINYGYTF	TGTGCCAGTAGTCTTTACCTGACAGGGATCAACTATGGCTACACCTTC
TRBV7-2	.	TRBJ2-7	.	CASSFMGSMYEQYF	TGTGCCAGCAGCTTCATGGGGAGCATGTACGAGCAGTACTTC
TRBV2	.	TRBJ2-1	.	CASSEQGNPYLLF	TGTGCCAGCAGTGAACAGGGAAATCCCTACCTCCTCTTC
TRBV12-3/TRBV12-4	.	TRBJ2-1	.	CASSLALMGQFF	TGTGCCAGCAGTTTAGCTTTGATGGGGCAGTTCTTC
TRBV4-3	.	TRBJ1-2	TRBD1	CASSQMDRRGYTF	TGCGCCAGCAGCCAAATGGACAGGCGCGGCTACACCTTC
TRBV19	.	TRBJ2-5	TRBD1	CASSKYLRGRQETQYF	TGTGCCAGTAGTAAGTACTTGAGGGGGCGACAAGAGACCCAGTACTTC